This TCR beta chain was observed in a study of CD8 T cells in ankylosing spondylitis. Study conclusions and caveats: Disease-linked clones were reportedly significantly enriched in matched ankylosing spondylitis synovial fluid. One TCR beta motif, made up of about 8 highly homologous variants, appeared characteristic of ankylosing spondylitis blood. Prior work had noted some motif variants in reactive arthritis blood and synovial fluid.

It was by quantitative 5'-RACE with molecular barcodes that TCR beta libraries were made. TCRdb ran MiXCR on the 5' RACE reads and lists one entry per CDR3 protein. The sample lists 700,000 to 850,000 distinct CDR3 sequences, around 11% occurring once. This clonotype was observed a handful of times. As yet, its antigen is unknown. CDR1 is DFQATT, CDR2 SNEGSKA, per germline (reference sequence). This CDR3 comprises 13 residues. Between the trimmed V and J ends, which lost 6 bases and 4 bases, there was a span of 10 bases. The TCR was taken from a male donor with ankylosing spondylitis. Sequenced input: blood, either unsorted or a sorted T cell fraction (not recorded which). The chain is built from TRBV20-1 and TRBJ1-6; D gene uncertain. CDR3 nucleotides: TGCAGTGCCCGGGCGGCGTATAATTCACCCCTCCACTTT. Protein: CSARAAYNSPLHF.